The present T cell receptor (beta chain) was sequenced within a study of CD8+ T cells in alopecia areata. Only a few counts were recorded for this clone. The treatment here: oral pan-JAK inhibitor, 5-10 mg twice daily. It was cDNA, reverse transcribed from extracted RNA, that served as the sequencing template. The protocol was immunoSEQ multiplex PCR, while the TCRdb copy is restricted to in-frame clones and leaves out a portion. In the table there are 90,000 to 100,000 clones, 60% to 75% of which are singletons. Deletions cut 8 bases from V and 0 bases from J, with 17 bases between. The CDR3 loop spans 15 amino acids. The V gene's germline CDR1 is SNHLY and CDR2 FYNNEI.

The origin of this receptor is a human donor with alopecia areata. The input for sequencing was CD8+ T cells sorted from blood, taken at week 4, from a patient treated with tofacitinib. The chain links TRBV2 to TRBJ2-7; the D is unclear. The CDR3 region is CASVRFSGFSYEQYF. The DNA for the CDR3 is TGTGCCAGCGTTCGTTTTTCCGGGTTCTCCTACGAGCAGTACTTC. Combining the CDR3 with reference TRBV2 and TRBJ2-7 gives the whole variable domain EPEVTQTPSHQVTQMGQEVILRCVPISNHLYFYWYRQILGQKVEFLVSFYNNEISEKSEIFDDQFSVERPDGSNFTLKIRSTKLEDSAMYFCASVRFSGFSYEQYFGPGTRLTVT.